This is a list of T cell receptor beta chains from one sample in a study of response to subunit inactivated influenza vaccine. From the RT-PCR reads, TCRdb called clonotypes with MiXCR, one entry per CDR3 protein. The sample lists some 570,000 distinct CDR3 sequences, over 9% occurring once. These data were also reused for a study on T cells expressing NK-cell markers.

The sequences come from PBMCs from blood, collected on the day of vaccination. All receptors come from a man between 50 and 59 years old who received an inactivated influenza vaccine. Both conserved end residues are part of each CDR3. D genes are given only for firm matches. The listing skips clone size in some rows; elsewhere it reads once, few, many or a size class.

CASIPLDGGHTEAFF TGTGCCAGCATCCCTCTAGATGGGGGGCACACTGAAGCTTTCTTT - TRBV9 - TRBJ1-1
CASSPLGQGFQDTQYF TGTGCCAGCAGCCCTCTGGGACAGGGGTTTCAAGATACGCAGTATTTT few TRBV11-1 TRBD1 TRBJ2-3
CSVENNNEKLFF TGCAGCGTAGAGAATAATAATGAAAAACTGTTTTTT - TRBV29-1 - TRBJ1-4
CASSRLRVETQYF TGTGCCAGCAGTAGACTGAGGGTAGAGACCCAGTACTTC - TRBV7-6 - TRBJ2-5
CASSPGQWETQYF TGTGCCAGCAGTCCGGGACAGTGGGAGACCCAGTACTTC few TRBV27 TRBD1 TRBJ2-5
CASSYRQGLMETQYF TGTGCCAGCAGTTACCGACAGGGGTTGATGGAGACCCAGTACTTC - TRBV12-3/TRBV12-4 TRBD1 TRBJ2-5
CASRGTEPNQPQHF TGTGCCAGCAGGGGGACAGAACCAAATCAGCCCCAGCATTTT many TRBV28 TRBD1 TRBJ1-5
CSAKDRGDYGYTF TGCAGTGCCAAAGACAGGGGTGACTATGGCTACACCTTC few TRBV20-1 TRBD1 TRBJ1-2
CSARDLGSSYEQYF TGCAGTGCTAGAGATTTGGGGAGCTCCTACGAGCAGTACTTC - TRBV20-1 - TRBJ2-7
CASSQPGQTNTEAFF TGCGCCAGCAGCCAACCGGGACAGACGAACACTGAAGCTTTCTTT many TRBV4-3 TRBD1 TRBJ1-1
CASSQVGRGNEQFF TGTGCCAGCAGCCAGGTGGGGAGGGGCAATGAGCAGTTCTTC few TRBV5-4 TRBD2 TRBJ2-1
CASSSLPGQGNEQFF TGTGCCAGCAGCTCATTGCCGGGACAGGGGAATGAGCAGTTCTTC - TRBV7-9 TRBD1 TRBJ2-1
CAIRPVPGQGRDYEQYF TGTGCCATCAGACCAGTCCCGGGACAGGGGAGGGACTACGAGCAGTACTTC - TRBV10-3 TRBD1 TRBJ2-7
CASSADRGNHPQHF TGTGCCAGCAGCGCAGACAGGGGTAATCATCCCCAGCATTTT - TRBV5-5 TRBD1 TRBJ1-5
CSAVDPTGRISYEQYF TGCAGTGCTGTCGATCCTACAGGGAGGATTTCCTACGAGCAGTACTTC few TRBV20-1 - TRBJ2-7
CASSTGQGFAGANVLTF TGTGCCAGCTCAACGGGACAGGGCTTCGCAGGGGCCAACGTCCTGACTTTC few TRBV18 TRBD1 TRBJ2-6
CASSYRGQGAGNEQFF TGTGCCAGCAGTTACAGGGGACAGGGGGCGGGCAATGAGCAGTTCTTC few TRBV6-2/TRBV6-3 TRBD1 TRBJ2-1
CASSLSPNYGYTF TGCGCCAGCAGCTTATCTCCTAACTATGGCTACACCTTC few TRBV10-2 - TRBJ1-2
CASSLWPRNYEQYF TGTGCCAGCAGTTTATGGCCCAGGAACTACGAGCAGTACTTC many TRBV12-3/TRBV12-4 - TRBJ2-7
CASSLAAGGGGYGYTF TGTGCCAGCAGTTTAGCGGCAGGGGGCGGTGGCTATGGCTACACCTTC - TRBV12-3/TRBV12-4 TRBD1 TRBJ1-2
CATPSGNNEQFF TGTGCCACTCCCTCAGGTAACAATGAGCAGTTCTTC - TRBV7-9 - TRBJ2-1
CASMTPGRGTQYF TGTGCCAGCATGACGCCGGGCAGAGGGACCCAGTACTTC many TRBV6-2/TRBV6-3 - TRBJ2-5
CASSDWGTNVLTF TGTGCCAGCAGTGACTGGGGGACCAACGTCCTGACTTTC once TRBV25-1 - TRBJ2-6
CRTGGYTF TGCAGGACAGGTGGCTACACCTTC few TRBV20-1 - TRBJ1-2
CASSYFGYDQETQYF TGTGCCAGCAGTTACTTTGGGTACGACCAAGAGACCCAGTACTTC few TRBV6-2/TRBV6-3 - TRBJ2-5
CSVRRGGETQYF TGCAGCGTTCGTCGCGGGGGCGAGACCCAGTACTTC few TRBV29-1 - TRBJ2-5
CASRTGATNTGELFF TGCGCCAGCAGAACAGGGGCCACGAACACCGGGGAGCTGTTTTTT - TRBV5-1 TRBD1 TRBJ2-2
CSASKAGDLYNEQFF TGCAGTGCTAGCAAAGCGGGCGACCTTTACAATGAGCAGTTCTTC - TRBV20-1 - TRBJ2-1
CASSQVYGPQHF TGTGCCAGCAGCCAAGTATATGGGCCCCAGCATTTT - TRBV14 - TRBJ1-5
CASSLRAGGPANEQFF TGTGCCAGCAGTTTAAGGGCGGGAGGGCCCGCCAATGAGCAGTTCTTC - TRBV12-3/TRBV12-4 TRBD2 TRBJ2-1
CASSQETGGLNTEAFF TGTGCCAGCAGCCAAGAAACAGGGGGCTTGAACACTGAAGCTTTCTTT many TRBV3-1 TRBD1 TRBJ1-1
CSARSTGRAEAFF TGCAGTGCTAGATCCACTGGCAGGGCTGAAGCTTTCTTT few TRBV20-1 - TRBJ1-1
CASSFTGGTDEQYF TGTGCCAGCAGCTTTACAGGGGGCACGGACGAGCAGTACTTC - TRBV5-5 TRBD1 TRBJ2-7
CASSQVGGQGTDTQYF TGCGCCAGCAGCCAAGTGGGGGGACAGGGCACAGATACGCAGTATTTT many TRBV4-3 TRBD1 TRBJ2-3
CASSQGPSGGEQFF TGTGCCAGCAGCCAAGGACCCTCAGGGGGGGAGCAGTTCTTC - TRBV4-2 - TRBJ2-1
CASSQVVTKVTGRSYEQYF TGTGCCAGCAGCCAAGTAGTGACGAAAGTGACAGGCCGATCCTACGAGCAGTACTTC - TRBV3-1 - TRBJ2-7
CASSQVPGELFF TGTGCCAGCAGCCAAGTTCCCGGGGAGCTGTTTTTT many TRBV3-1 - TRBJ2-2
CASSQGQTDWTDTQYF TGCGCCAGCAGCCAAGGACAGACCGACTGGACAGATACGCAGTATTTT few TRBV4-1 - TRBJ2-3
CASSFPPKGSETQYF TGTGCCAGCAGCTTCCCCCCCAAGGGATCCGAGACCCAGTACTTC - TRBV7-2 - TRBJ2-5
CSVESKLAGGVTGELFF TGCAGCGTTGAATCTAAATTGGCGGGAGGGGTAACCGGGGAGCTGTTTTTT - TRBV29-1 TRBD2 TRBJ2-2
CASSLPGGAQYF TGTGCCAGCAGCCTCCCGGGGGGTGCCCAGTACTTC few TRBV7-2 TRBD2 TRBJ2-5
CSAGTAYEQYF TGCAGCGCCGGGACAGCATACGAGCAGTACTTC - TRBV29-1 TRBD1 TRBJ2-7
CASSQGRGEETQYF TGCGCCAGCAGCCAAGGACGGGGGGAGGAGACCCAGTACTTC - TRBV4-1 TRBD2 TRBJ2-5
CSVEDGNTGELFF TGCAGCGTTGAGGACGGAAACACCGGGGAGCTGTTTTTT few TRBV29-1 - TRBJ2-2
CASSLAGLADPRGF TGCGCCAGCAGCTTGGCAGGACTAGCGGACCCCCGGGGTTTT - TRBV5-1 TRBD2 TRBJ2-2
CATSGRDNTEAFF TGTGCCACCAGCGGCCGGGACAACACTGAAGCTTTCTTT many TRBV15 - TRBJ1-1
CASSVVPMGETQYF TGTGCCAGCAGCGTAGTTCCAATGGGGGAGACCCAGTACTTC once TRBV9 - TRBJ2-5
CASSFGIRVETQYF TGTGCCAGCAGCTTTGGTATTAGGGTGGAGACCCAGTACTTC many TRBV7-2 - TRBJ2-5
CASSLDGGGSTEAFF TGCGCCAGCAGCTTGGACGGGGGGGGGTCCACTGAAGCTTTCTTT many TRBV5-1 - TRBJ1-1
CASSSESGGADTDTQYF TGTGCCAGCAGCAGTGAATCCGGGGGGGCAGACACAGATACGCAGTATTTT - TRBV25-1 TRBD2 TRBJ2-3
CSVGAGTSHTGELFF TGCAGCGTGGGGGCCGGGACTAGCCACACCGGGGAGCTGTTTTTT many TRBV29-1 TRBD2 TRBJ2-2
CASSKASEVPPEQYF TGTGCCAGCAGCAAAGCGTCGGAGGTGCCCCCCGAGCAGTACTTC few TRBV21-1 - TRBJ2-7